A selection of T cell receptor beta chains follows, all from one sample in a study of blood T cell repertoires in COVID-19. Sequenced by immunoSEQ multiplex PCR; TCRdb stores in-frame clones only, minus some. The table lists 100,000 to 150,000 clones, about 88% of them singletons. Sequenced input: peripheral blood. All receptors come from a woman older than 75 with acute or convalescent COVID-19. Both conserved end residues are part of each CDR3. Fields, in order: V gene, D gene, J gene, clone size, CDR3 protein, CDR3 DNA. D genes are given only for firm matches. The size field is filled for only some rows; it gives once, few, many or a size class.

TRBV24-1	NA	TRBJ2-1	NA	CATSAGNGVNEQFF	TGTGCCACCAGCGCGGGGAACGGGGTGAATGAGCAGTTCTTC
TRBV15	NA	TRBJ1-1	NA	CATSRDSFRAWLDTEAFF	TGTGCCACCAGCAGAGATTCCTTCAGGGCATGGCTGGACACTGAAGCTTTCTTT
TRBV5-4	TRBD1	TRBJ2-7	NA	CASSLGQGADYEQYF	TGTGCCAGCAGCTTGGGGCAGGGGGCTGATTACGAGCAGTACTTC
TRBV18	NA	TRBJ2-3	NA	CASSPRSGSTDTQYF	TGTGCCAGCTCACCAAGGAGCGGGAGCACAGATACGCAGTATTTT
TRBV29-1	NA	TRBJ1-4	NA	CSVEDQGNEKLFF	TGCAGCGTTGAAGATCAGGGTAATGAAAAACTGTTTTTT
TRBV9	TRBD2	TRBJ2-7	NA	CASSLSGTSVYEQYF	TGTGCCAGCAGCTTGAGTGGGACTAGCGTCTACGAGCAGTACTTC
TRBV5-4	NA	TRBJ1-4	NA	CASSLAEGTNEKLFF	TGTGCCAGCAGCTTGGCGGAGGGAACTAATGAAAAACTGTTTTTT
TRBV5-1	NA	TRBJ1-2	few	CASNAGLVGVNYGYTF	TGCGCCAGCAACGCAGGGTTGGTGGGTGTAAACTATGGCTACACCTTC
TRBV19	NA	TRBJ2-7	NA	CASRKRRDSYEQYF	TGTGCCAGTAGGAAGCGGCGGGACTCCTACGAGCAGTACTTC
TRBV28	NA	TRBJ2-5	NA	CARTAQETQYF	TGTGCCAGGACAGCACAAGAGACCCAGTACTTC
TRBV18	TRBD1	TRBJ2-7	NA	CASSPGQGDTYEQYF	TGTGCCAGCTCGCCGGGACAGGGGGACACCTACGAGCAGTACTTC
TRBV19	TRBD1	TRBJ1-2	NA	CASSLTDRALRGYTF	TGTGCCAGTAGTTTGACGGACAGGGCCCTTCGGGGCTACACCTTC
TRBV4-2	TRBD1	TRBJ1-6	NA	CASSQDGDRGSPLHF	TGTGCCAGCAGCCAAGATGGGGACAGGGGTTCACCCCTCCACTTT
TRBV9	TRBD2	TRBJ2-2	NA	CASSVEAGVNTGELFF	TGTGCCAGCAGCGTAGAGGCGGGGGTGAACACCGGGGAGCTGTTTTTT
TRBV5-1	NA	TRBJ1-4	once	CASSPQGFEKLFF	TGCGCCAGCAGCCCACAGGGATTTGAAAAACTGTTTTTT
TRBV28	TRBD2	TRBJ2-7	NA	CASSLSPWRASGRAPNEQYF	TGTGCCAGCAGTTTATCGCCGTGGAGGGCTAGCGGGAGGGCCCCCAACGAGCAGTACTTC